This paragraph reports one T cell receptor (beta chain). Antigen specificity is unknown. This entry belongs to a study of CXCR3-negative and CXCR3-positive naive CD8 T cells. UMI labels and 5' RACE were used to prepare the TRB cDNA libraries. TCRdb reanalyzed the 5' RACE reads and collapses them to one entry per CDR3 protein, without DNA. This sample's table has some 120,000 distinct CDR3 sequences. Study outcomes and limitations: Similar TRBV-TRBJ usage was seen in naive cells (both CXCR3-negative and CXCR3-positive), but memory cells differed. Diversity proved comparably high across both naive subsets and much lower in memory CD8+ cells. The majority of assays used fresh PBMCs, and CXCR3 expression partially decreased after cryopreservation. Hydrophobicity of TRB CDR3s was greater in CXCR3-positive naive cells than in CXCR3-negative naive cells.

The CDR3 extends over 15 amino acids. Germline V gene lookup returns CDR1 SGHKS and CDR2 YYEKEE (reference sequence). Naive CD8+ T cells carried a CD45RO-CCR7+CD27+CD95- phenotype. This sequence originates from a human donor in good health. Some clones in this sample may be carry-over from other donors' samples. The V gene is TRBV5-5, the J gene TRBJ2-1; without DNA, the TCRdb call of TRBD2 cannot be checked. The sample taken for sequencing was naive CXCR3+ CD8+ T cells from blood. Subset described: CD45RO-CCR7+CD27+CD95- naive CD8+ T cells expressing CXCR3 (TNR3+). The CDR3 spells CASSYGQGAYNEQFF.